The 29 T cell receptor beta chains in this list originate from one sample, sequenced in a study of blood T cell repertoires in COVID-19. The repertoire was sequenced with immunoSEQ multiplex PCR; TCRdb's copy has only in-frame clones and lacks some. This sample has approximately 110,000 clones; 86% occur once, and the top ten carry about 5.4%. Sequencing was carried out using peripheral blood. These receptors were obtained from a human donor in a cohort sampled during active COVID-19.

The chain recombines TRBV28 with TRBJ2-2, with D possibly TRBD2 on 6 matching bases. Germline V gene lookup returns CDR1 MDHEN and CDR2 SYDVKM. V lost 2 bases and J 4 bases, leaving 8 bases between the germline ends. This CDR3 contains 14 residues. The CDR3 region has the DNA TGTGCCAGCAGTTTAGGGAGGCGCACCGGGGAGCTGTTTTTT. Translating it yields CASSLGRRTGELFF.

This clone appeared a single time. The rearrangement links TRBV18 to TRBJ1-2, with 7 positions matching TRBD1. Trimming at V came to 6 bases and at J to 0 bases, leaving 7 bases not matched to a gene. Per germline, CDR1 KGHSH and CDR2 LQKENI. The CDR3 runs to 15 residues. The CDR3: CASSRDREANYGYTF. Written as DNA, the CDR3 is TGTGCCAGCTCCCGAGACAGGGAGGCTAACTATGGCTACACCTTC.

V usage is TRBV6-5 and J usage is TRBJ1-2, with D perhaps matching TRBD1 (5 bases). Germline V lookup: CDR1 MNHEY, CDR2 SVGAGI. V was clipped by 4 bases and J by 8 bases, with 14 bases between them. The CDR3 loop spans 13 amino acids. Here the CDR3 reads CASSSSGVIGYTF. In DNA form, the CDR3 reads TGTGCCAGCAGTTCGTCGGGGGTTATCGGCTACACCTTC.

The chain employs TRBV30 and TRBJ2-5; D perhaps matches TRBD1 (6 bases). The CDR3 has 15 amino acids. From germline, CDR1 is GTSNPN and CDR2 SVGIG (reference sequence). The V end was cut by 5 bases, the J end by 6 bases, with 22 bases between. The CDR3 bases are TGTGCCTGGGGCAGAGGACAGCGTTATTCAAAGACCCAGTACTTC. Translated: CAWGRGQRYSKTQYF.

This clone was recorded a few times. The chain has TRBV5-1 and TRBJ2-2, with 10 bases matching TRBD2. The CDR3 length is 16 residues. Germline CDR1 is SGHRS and CDR2 is YFSETQ. The V segment lost 3 bases and the J segment 0 bases; nucleotides outside the gene matches: 2. CDR3 nucleotide sequence: TGCGCCAGCAGCTCAACTAGCGGGACGAACACCGGGGAGCTGTTTTTT. Residues: CASSSTSGTNTGELFF.

The chain joins TRBV4-3 to TRBJ2-7; D remains unclear. CDR3 size: 15 residues. Trimming stripped 0 bases from V and 1 base from J, with 10 bases between. The germline gives CDR1 LGHNA, CDR2 YSLEER. The CDR3 region is CASSQEREDSYEQYF. The CDR3 region has the DNA TGCGCCAGCAGCCAAGAGCGCGAGGATTCCTACGAGCAGTACTTC.

CDR3 DNA sequence: TGCGCCAGCAGTGCCGCGGGCGGGGGGGCAGAGACCCAGTACTTC. Translation gives CASSAAGGGAETQYF. The chain uses TRBV10-1 and TRBJ2-5; 9 bases are a match to TRBD2. Looked up from germline, CDR1 is WNHNN and CDR2 is SYGVQD (reference sequence). The junction had 7 bases not matched to a gene; V was cut back by 4 bases and J by 4 bases. The CDR3 runs 15 residues.

V usage is TRBV6-4 and J usage is TRBJ2-1; TRBD2 matches 9 bases. The junction had 4 bases not matched to a gene; V was cut back by 6 bases and J by 10 bases. The CDR3 runs to 12 residues. CDR1 and CDR2 (germline): MRHNA, SNTAGT. In nucleotides, the CDR3 is TGTGCCAGCAGGGGACTAGCACCCGAGCAGTTCTTC. The encoded protein is CASRGLAPEQFF.

The V and J genes are TRBV3-1 (or the pseudogene TRBV3-2) and TRBJ1-4; TRBD1 is a possible D gene (5 bases). V gave up 0 bases and J gave up 8 bases, with 10 bases separating them. The CDR3 has 14 amino acids. Germline CDR1 is LGHDT and CDR2 is YNNKEL (reference sequence). CDR3: CASSQDSRAEKLFF. The CDR3 region has the DNA TGTGCCAGCAGCCAAGATTCCAGGGCCGAAAAACTGTTTTTT.

This clone showed up just once. The chain couples TRBV10-1 to TRBJ2-3, with a possible D match to TRBD2 (7 bases). CDR1 is WNHNN and CDR2 is SYGVQD in the germline V gene (reference sequence). The CDR3 has 17 amino acids. Trimming took 3 bases from V and 1 from J, leaving 17 bases between them. The CDR3 coding sequence is TGCGCCAGCAGTGATCCCCGGGGGGCAAAGCGCACAGATACGCAGTATTTT. This gives the protein CASSDPRGAKRTDTQYF.

This rearrangement joins TRBV28 to TRBJ2-1; D is perhaps TRBD1 (5 bases). Germline V CDR1 and CDR2: MDHEN, SYDVKM. V gave up 3 bases and J gave up 3 bases, with 21 bases separating them. The length of the CDR3 is 18 residues. CDR3 amino acids: CASSLRQGNYRGYNEQFF. CDR3 DNA sequence: TGTGCCAGCAGTTTGCGGCAGGGTAATTATAGAGGCTACAATGAGCAGTTCTTC.

The chain links TRBV6-6 to TRBJ2-6, with 11 nucleotides matching TRBD1. J lost 0 bases, V lost 7 bases, and 5 bases had no gene match. Germline CDR1 MNHNY, CDR2 SVGAGI (reference sequence). This CDR3 region has 17 residues. The CDR3 nucleotides are TGTGCCAGCACTCGAGGGACAGGGGGCTCTGGGGCCAACGTCCTGACTTTC. Translation gives CASTRGTGGSGANVLTF.

The chain couples TRBV6-5 to TRBJ2-1, with D hard to call. The CDR3 loop spans 12 amino acids. Per the germline V gene, CDR1 is MNHEY and CDR2 is SVGAGI. Trimming shortened V by 4 bases and J by 8 bases, and 9 bases separated the two germline ends. The CDR3 DNA reads as TGTGCCAGCAGTTCGGCAGCGTATGAGCAGTTCTTC. Its translation is CASSSAAYEQFF.

The J gene is TRBJ1-2, the V gene TRBV11-2; TRBD1 agrees at 9 bases. Germline CDR1 reads SGHAT; CDR2 reads FQNNGV. Trimming took 4 bases from V and 6 from J; bases not matched to a gene: 9. The CDR3 has 15 amino acids. The CDR3 region is CASSYSGTGSDGYTF. CDR3 DNA sequence: TGTGCCAGCAGCTACAGTGGGACAGGGTCGGATGGCTACACCTTC.

The rearrangement joins TRBV27 to TRBJ2-1; 8 nucleotides match TRBD2. The CDR3 is 18 residues long. Per the germline V gene, CDR1 is MNHEY and CDR2 is SMNVEV (reference sequence). V was pared by 5 bases and J by 1 base, with 13 bases of the junction left unmatched. CDR3 bases: TGTGCCAGCAGTCCCAATGGCGGGAGGCGGTCGTCCTACAATGAGCAGTTCTTC. Its translation: CASSPNGGRRSSYNEQFF.

The chain uses TRBV2 and TRBJ1-2; a weak D match, TRBD1 (6 bases). Germline assignment: CDR1 SNHLY and CDR2 FYNNEI. Deletions cut 4 bases from V and 6 bases from J, with 15 bases between. CDR3 length equals 14 residues. The CDR3 reads CASSGSNRDHGYTF. The CDR3 nucleotides are TGTGCCAGCAGTGGATCAAACAGGGATCATGGCTACACCTTC.

The chain combines TRBV7-2 with TRBJ2-7; 11 bases line up with TRBD1. Germline-derived CDR1 and CDR2 are SGHTA and FQGNSA. CDR3 length: 14 residues. J lost 7 bases, V lost 4 bases, and 6 bases had no gene match. DNA for the CDR3: TGTGCCAGCAGCTACCGGACAGGGGGCGAAGAGCAGTACTTC. Translation gives CASSYRTGGEEQYF.

This clone has only one observation. V is TRBV4-1 and J is TRBJ2-1; D is possibly TRBD1 (5 bases). The CDR3 is made up of 12 amino acids. Trimming shortened V by 2 bases and J by 13 bases, and 12 bases separated the two germline ends. The germline CDR1 and CDR2 sequences are MGHRA and YSYEKL. CDR3 region: CASSQPQGVQFF. The CDR3 nucleotides read TGCGCCAGCAGCCAACCCCAGGGTGTTCAGTTCTTC.

The rearrangement joins TRBV2 to TRBJ1-1; unclear D gene. The CDR3 sequence is 12 residues long. V gave up 9 bases and J gave up 1 base, with 9 bases separating them. Germline V gives CDR1 SNHLY, CDR2 FYNNEI. CDR3 nucleotides: TGTGCCAGTATTTGGAGGAACACTGAAGCTTTCTTT. Protein: CASIWRNTEAFF.

In this sample, this clone turned up a few times. The V call is TRBV6-5, the J call TRBJ1-3; D is possibly TRBD1 (5 bases). The V and J ends lost 7 bases and 1 base respectively, with 14 bases between them. The CDR3 spans 15 residues. CDR1 MNHEY and CDR2 SVGAGI come from the germline V gene. The CDR3 region is CASTPRGTSGNTIYF. In DNA form, the CDR3 reads TGTGCCAGCACACCCCGGGGGACTTCTGGAAACACCATATATTTT.

This chain joins TRBV7-6 and TRBJ2-7, with D tentatively TRBD1 (6 bases). Per germline, CDR1 SGHVS and CDR2 FNYEAQ. V gave up 4 bases and J gave up 0 bases, with 10 bases separating them. The CDR3 length is 14 residues. As DNA, the CDR3 is TGTGCCAGCAGCTCGGACAGCTTCTCCTACGAGCAGTACTTC. Its protein is CASSSDSFSYEQYF. Looking up the rest from reference TRBV7-6 and TRBJ2-7 gives the full variable domain: GAGVSQSPRYKVTKRGQDVALRCDPISGHVSLYWYRQALGQGPEFLTYFNYEAQQDKSGLPNDRFSAERPEGSISTLTIQRTEQRDSAMYRCASSSDSFSYEQYFGPGTRLTVT.

This chain uses TRBV20-1 with TRBJ1-2; D might be TRBD1 (5 bases). The CDR3 is 14 residues long. The V gene's germline CDR1 is DFQATT and CDR2 SNEGSKA (reference sequence). Trimming removed 3 bases at V and 4 bases at J, with 15 bases between. In DNA, the CDR3 is TGCAGTGCTAGTCAATCGTACGGGGGCTATGGCTACACCTTC. Amino acid sequence: CSASQSYGGYGYTF.

This clone was detected once. This rearrangement joins TRBV6-1 to TRBJ2-4, with a tentative D call TRBD2 (6 bases). Germline CDR1 and CDR2: MNHNS and SASEGT. Trimming removed 0 bases at V and 5 bases at J, with 8 bases between. This CDR3 has 14 residues. The CDR3 nucleotides are TGTGCCAGCAGTGAAGCTAGCGGAGAAAACATTCAGTACTTC. Protein sequence: CASSEASGENIQYF.

The V and J genes are TRBV19 and TRBJ2-7; D unresolved. The CDR3 loop spans 14 amino acids. The V end was cut by 5 bases, the J end by 0 bases, with 11 bases between. Looked up from germline, CDR1 is LNHDA and CDR2 is SQIVND (reference sequence). The CDR3 here is CASSLLESSYEQYF. CDR3 nucleotides: TGTGCCAGTAGTCTCCTAGAAAGCTCCTACGAGCAGTACTTC.

The V and J genes are TRBV27 and TRBJ2-6; D gene ambiguous. This CDR3 has 18 residues. The V gene lost 3 bases and the J gene lost 0 bases, with 15 bases spanning the gap. Germline CDR1 MNHEY, CDR2 SMNVEV (reference sequence). The CDR3 protein is CASSFTSGPLSGANVLTF. CDR3 nucleotide sequence: TGTGCCAGCAGTTTCACCTCGGGTCCGCTCTCTGGGGCCAACGTCCTGACTTTC.

In DNA, the CDR3 is TGTGCCAGTAGTATGGACAGGGGTCAAGGCTACACCTTC. Translating it yields CASSMDRGQGYTF. The chain has TRBV19 and TRBJ1-2; 9 nucleotides agree with TRBD1. The CDR3 runs to 13 residues. V dropped 3 bases and J dropped 8; count of bases not matched to a gene: 4. Germline V gives CDR1 LNHDA, CDR2 SQIVND (reference sequence). The full variable domain, its missing parts supplied by reference TRBV19 and TRBJ1-2, is DGGITQSPKYLFRKEGQNVTLSCEQNLNHDAMYWYRQDPGQGLRLIYYSQIVNDFQKGDIAEGYSVSREKKESFPLTVTSAQKNPTAFYLCASSMDRGQGYTFGSGTRLTVV.

V usage is TRBV28 and J usage is TRBJ1-1, with D perhaps TRBD1 (6 bases). Trimming pared 6 bases from V and 6 bases from J, leaving 20 bases between. There are 15 residues in the CDR3. CDR1 is MDHEN, CDR2 SYDVKM, per germline. The CDR3 here is CASRPTGSGRPEAFF. In DNA, the CDR3 is TGTGCCAGCAGGCCCACAGGGTCGGGTCGCCCTGAAGCTTTCTTT. The entire variable domain, with the rest obtained from reference TRBV28 and TRBJ1-1, is as follows: DVKVTQSSRYLVKRTGEKVFLECVQDMDHENMFWYRQDPGLGLRLIYFSYDVKMKEKGDIPEGYSVSREKKERFSLILESASTNQTSMYLCASRPTGSGRPEAFFGQGTRLTVV.

V and J are TRBV18 and TRBJ1-5; 9 nucleotides agree with TRBD1. Germline CDR1 reads KGHSH; CDR2 reads LQKENI. Trimming at V came to 6 bases and at J to 3 bases, leaving 9 bases not matched to a gene. The CDR3 covers 16 residues. The CDR3 DNA sequence: TGTGCCAGCTCGCACATACAGGGGGCTCTCAATCAGCCCCAGCATTTT. Its protein product is CASSHIQGALNQPQHF.

This chain links TRBV30 with TRBJ1-6; possibly TRBD1 for D (5 bases). The CDR3 spans 16 residues. Germline CDR1 GTSNPN, CDR2 SVGIG (reference sequence). The germline V and J ends were trimmed by 6 bases and 6 bases, with 21 bases remaining between them. The CDR3 region has the DNA TGTGCCTGTACTCCGGGGACTACCTACCTTAATTCACCCCTCCACTTT. This codes for CACTPGTTYLNSPLHF.